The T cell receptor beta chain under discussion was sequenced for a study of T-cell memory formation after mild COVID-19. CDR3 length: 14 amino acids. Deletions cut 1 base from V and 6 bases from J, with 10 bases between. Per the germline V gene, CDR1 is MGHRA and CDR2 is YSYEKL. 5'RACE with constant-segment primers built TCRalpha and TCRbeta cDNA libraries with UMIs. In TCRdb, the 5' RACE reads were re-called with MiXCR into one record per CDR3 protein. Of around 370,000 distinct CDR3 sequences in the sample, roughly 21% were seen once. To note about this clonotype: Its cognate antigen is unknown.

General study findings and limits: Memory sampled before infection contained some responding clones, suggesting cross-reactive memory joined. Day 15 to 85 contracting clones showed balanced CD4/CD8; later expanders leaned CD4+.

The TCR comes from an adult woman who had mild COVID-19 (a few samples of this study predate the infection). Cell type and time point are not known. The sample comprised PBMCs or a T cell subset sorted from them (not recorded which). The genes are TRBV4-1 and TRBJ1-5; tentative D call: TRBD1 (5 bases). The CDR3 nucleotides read TGCGCCAGCAGCCAAGTGTGGGGGGGTCAGCCCCAGCATTTT. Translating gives CASSQVWGGQPQHF.